This T cell receptor (beta chain) was profiled in a study of shared clonotypes between healthy human individuals. Clones were sequenced by immunoSEQ multiplex PCR, and TCRdb holds only the in-frame ones, with some missing. Of millions of clones listed, about 95% are singletons. Looked up from germline, CDR1 is SEHNR and CDR2 is FQNEAQ (reference sequence). The CDR3 spans 15 residues. J gave up 6 bases and V 4 bases, and 6 bases lay outside the gene matches. The naive CD8 population came from CD45RO-negative cells selected for CCR7, without terminally differentiated effector memory CD45RA+ cells. The source of this sequence is a young man in good health. The gene calls are TRBV7-9 and TRBJ2-1; 10 positions match TRBD2. The sample comprised naive CD8+ T cells sorted from blood. CDR3: CASSSGLAETNEQFF. DNA for the CDR3: TGTGCCAGCAGCTCCGGACTAGCGGAGACCAATGAGCAGTTCTTC.